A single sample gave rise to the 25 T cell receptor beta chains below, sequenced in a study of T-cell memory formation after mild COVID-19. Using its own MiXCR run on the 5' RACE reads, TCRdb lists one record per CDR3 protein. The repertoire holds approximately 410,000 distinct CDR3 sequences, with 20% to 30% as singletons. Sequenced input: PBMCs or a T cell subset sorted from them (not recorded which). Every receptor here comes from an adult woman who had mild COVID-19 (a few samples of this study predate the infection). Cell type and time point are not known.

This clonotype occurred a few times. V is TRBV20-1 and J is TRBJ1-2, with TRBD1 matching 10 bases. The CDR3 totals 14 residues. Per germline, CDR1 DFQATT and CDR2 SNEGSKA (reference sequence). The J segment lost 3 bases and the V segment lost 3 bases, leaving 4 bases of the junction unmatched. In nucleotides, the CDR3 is TGCAGTGCTAGCAGGACAGGGGGGCACTATGGCTACACCTTC. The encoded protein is CSASRTGGHYGYTF.

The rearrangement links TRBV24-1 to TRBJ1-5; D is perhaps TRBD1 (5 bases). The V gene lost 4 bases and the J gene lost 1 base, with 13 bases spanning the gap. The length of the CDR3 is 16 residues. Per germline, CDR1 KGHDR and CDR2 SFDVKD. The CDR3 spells CATSERSGKSNQPQHF. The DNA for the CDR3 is TGTGCCACCAGTGAGAGATCAGGGAAAAGCAATCAGCCCCAGCATTTT.

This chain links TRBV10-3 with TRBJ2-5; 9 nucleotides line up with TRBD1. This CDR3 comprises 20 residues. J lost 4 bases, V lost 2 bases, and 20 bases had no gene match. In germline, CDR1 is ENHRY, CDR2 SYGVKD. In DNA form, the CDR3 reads TGTGCCATCAGTGAGCCCCAAGATGAAACCCGGGACAGGGCCGGAGAGACCCAGTACTTC. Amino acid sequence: CAISEPQDETRDRAGETQYF.

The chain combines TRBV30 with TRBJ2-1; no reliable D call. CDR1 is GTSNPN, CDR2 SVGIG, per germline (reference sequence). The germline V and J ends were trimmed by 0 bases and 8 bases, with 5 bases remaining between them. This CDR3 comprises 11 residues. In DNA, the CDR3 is TGTGCCTGGAGTGTTCTAGATGAGCAGTTCTTC. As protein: CAWSVLDEQFF.

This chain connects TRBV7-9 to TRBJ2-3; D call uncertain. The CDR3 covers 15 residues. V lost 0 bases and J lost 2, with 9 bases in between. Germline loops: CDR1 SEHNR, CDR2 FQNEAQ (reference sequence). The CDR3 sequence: CASSLALGTTDTQYF. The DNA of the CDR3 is TGTGCCAGCAGCTTAGCGTTGGGTACCACAGATACGCAGTATTTT.

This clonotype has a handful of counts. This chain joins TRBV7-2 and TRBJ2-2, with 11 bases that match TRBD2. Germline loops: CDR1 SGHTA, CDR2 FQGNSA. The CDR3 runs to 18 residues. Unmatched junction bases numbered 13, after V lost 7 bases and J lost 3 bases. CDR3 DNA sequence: TGTGCCAGCACGGGGGAAGAGCCTAGCGGGAGGTACACCGGGGAGCTGTTTTTT. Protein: CASTGEEPSGRYTGELFF.

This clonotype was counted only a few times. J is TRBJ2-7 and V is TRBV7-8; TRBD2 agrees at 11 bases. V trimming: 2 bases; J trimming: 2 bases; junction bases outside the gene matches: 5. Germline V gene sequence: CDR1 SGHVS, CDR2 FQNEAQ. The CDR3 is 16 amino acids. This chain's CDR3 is CASSLLGTSGTYEQYF. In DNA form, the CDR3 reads TGTGCCAGCAGCTTACTGGGGACTAGCGGCACCTACGAGCAGTACTTC. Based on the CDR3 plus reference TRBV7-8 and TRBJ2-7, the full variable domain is GAGVSQSPRYKVAKRGQDVALRCDPISGHVSLFWYQQALGQGPEFLTYFQNEAQLDKSGLPSDRFFAERPEGSVSTLKIQRTQQEDSAVYLCASSLLGTSGTYEQYFGPGTRLTVT.

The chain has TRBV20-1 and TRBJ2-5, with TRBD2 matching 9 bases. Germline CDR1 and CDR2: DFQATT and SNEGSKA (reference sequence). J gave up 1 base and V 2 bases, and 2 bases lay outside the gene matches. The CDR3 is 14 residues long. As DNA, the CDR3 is TGCAGTGCTAGATTAGCGGGGGTCCAAGAGACCCAGTACTTC. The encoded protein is CSARLAGVQETQYF.

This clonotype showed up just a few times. Here the CDR3 reads CASSPTNVVHRDSYGYTF. In DNA, the CDR3 is TGCGCCAGCAGCCCGACCAACGTTGTTCATCGGGACAGCTATGGCTACACCTTC. The rearrangement links TRBV5-1 to TRBJ1-2; 7 bases fit TRBD1. Per the germline V gene, CDR1 is SGHRS and CDR2 is YFSETQ. The CDR3 runs 18 residues. V was pared by 4 bases and J by 4 bases, with 19 bases of the junction left unmatched.

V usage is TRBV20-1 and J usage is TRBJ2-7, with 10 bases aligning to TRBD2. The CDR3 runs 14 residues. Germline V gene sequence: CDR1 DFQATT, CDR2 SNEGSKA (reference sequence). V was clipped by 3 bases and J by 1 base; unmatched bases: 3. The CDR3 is CSARGLAISYEQYF. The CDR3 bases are TGCAGTGCTAGGGGACTAGCGATTTCCTACGAGCAGTACTTC.

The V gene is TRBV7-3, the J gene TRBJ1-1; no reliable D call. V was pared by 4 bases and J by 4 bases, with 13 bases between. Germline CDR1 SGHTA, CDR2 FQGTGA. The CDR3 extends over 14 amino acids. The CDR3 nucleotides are TGTGCCAGCAGCTACTCGGGGAGGGTCACTGAAGCTTTCTTT. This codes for CASSYSGRVTEAFF.

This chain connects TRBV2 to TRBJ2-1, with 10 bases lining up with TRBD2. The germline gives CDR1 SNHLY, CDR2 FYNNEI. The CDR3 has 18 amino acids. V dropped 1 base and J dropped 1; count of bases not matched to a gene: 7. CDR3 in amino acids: CASSEGSGGALSYNEQFF. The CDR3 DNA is TGTGCCAGCAGTGAAGGAAGCGGGGGGGCTCTATCCTACAATGAGCAGTTCTTC.

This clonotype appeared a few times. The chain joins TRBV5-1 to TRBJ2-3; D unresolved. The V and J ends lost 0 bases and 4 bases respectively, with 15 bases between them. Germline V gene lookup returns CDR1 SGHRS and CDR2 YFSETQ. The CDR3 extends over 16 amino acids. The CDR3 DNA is TGCGCCAGCAGCTTGGTTGGGGTGGTAGCAGCAGATACGCAGTATTTT. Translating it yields CASSLVGVVAADTQYF. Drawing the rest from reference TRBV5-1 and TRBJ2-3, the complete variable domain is KAGVTQTPRYLIKTRGQQVTLSCSPISGHRSVSWYQQTPGQGLQFLFEYFSETQRNKGNFPGRFSGRQFSNSRSEMNVSTLELGDSALYLCASSLVGVVAADTQYFGPGTRLTVL.

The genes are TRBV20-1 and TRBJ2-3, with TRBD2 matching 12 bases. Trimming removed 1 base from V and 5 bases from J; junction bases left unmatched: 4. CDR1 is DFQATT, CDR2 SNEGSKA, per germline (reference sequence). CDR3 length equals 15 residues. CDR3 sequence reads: CSARGLAGAQDTQYF. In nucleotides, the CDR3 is TGCAGTGCTAGAGGACTAGCGGGAGCCCAAGATACGCAGTATTTT.

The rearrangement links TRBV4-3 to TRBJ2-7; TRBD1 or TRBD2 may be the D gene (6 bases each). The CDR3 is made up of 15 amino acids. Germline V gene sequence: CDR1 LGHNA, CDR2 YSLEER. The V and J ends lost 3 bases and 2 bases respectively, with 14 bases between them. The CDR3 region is CASSQAGHPPYEQYF. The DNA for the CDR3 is TGCGCCAGCAGCCAGGCGGGACATCCGCCCTACGAGCAGTACTTC.

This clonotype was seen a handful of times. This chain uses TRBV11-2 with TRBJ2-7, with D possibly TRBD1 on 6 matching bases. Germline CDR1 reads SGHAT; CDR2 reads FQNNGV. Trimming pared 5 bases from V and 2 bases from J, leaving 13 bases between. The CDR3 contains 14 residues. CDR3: CASSTRPGAYEQYF. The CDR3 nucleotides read TGTGCCAGCAGCACCAGGCCAGGGGCCTACGAGCAGTACTTC.

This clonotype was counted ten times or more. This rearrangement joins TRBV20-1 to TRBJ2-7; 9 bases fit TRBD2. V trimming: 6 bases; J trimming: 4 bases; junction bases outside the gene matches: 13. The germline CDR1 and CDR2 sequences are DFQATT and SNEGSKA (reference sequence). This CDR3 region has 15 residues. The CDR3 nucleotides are TGCAGTGCCCAAAAGGGGAGAGCGGGAGGTTACGAGCAGTACTTC. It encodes CSAQKGRAGGYEQYF.

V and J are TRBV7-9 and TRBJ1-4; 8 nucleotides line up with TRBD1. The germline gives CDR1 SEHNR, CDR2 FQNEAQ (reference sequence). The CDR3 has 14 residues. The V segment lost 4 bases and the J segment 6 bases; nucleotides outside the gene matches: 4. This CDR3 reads CASSSGGGDEKLFF. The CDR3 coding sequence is TGTGCCAGCAGCTCAGGGGGCGGAGATGAAAAACTGTTTTTT.

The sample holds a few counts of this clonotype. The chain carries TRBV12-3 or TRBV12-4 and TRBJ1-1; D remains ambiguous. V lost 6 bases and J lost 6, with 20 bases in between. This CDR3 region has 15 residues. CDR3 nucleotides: TGTGCCAGCAGCCTTATCGACGCCCTCGGGGCTGAAGCTTTCTTT. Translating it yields CASSLIDALGAEAFF.

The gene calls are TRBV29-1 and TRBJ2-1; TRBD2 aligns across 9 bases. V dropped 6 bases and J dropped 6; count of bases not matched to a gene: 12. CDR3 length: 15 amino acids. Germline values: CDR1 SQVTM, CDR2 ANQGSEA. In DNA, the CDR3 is TGCAGCGTGGCCGAGGGCCTAGCGGGAATCAATGAGCAGTTCTTC. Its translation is CSVAEGLAGINEQFF.

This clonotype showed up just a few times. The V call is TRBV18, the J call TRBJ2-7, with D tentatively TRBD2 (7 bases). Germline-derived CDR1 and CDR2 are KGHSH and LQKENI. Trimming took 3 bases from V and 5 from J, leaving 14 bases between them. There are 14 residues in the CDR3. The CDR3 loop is CASSPSGGRNEQYF. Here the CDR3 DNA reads TGTGCCAGCTCACCGTCGGGGGGCAGGAACGAGCAGTACTTC.

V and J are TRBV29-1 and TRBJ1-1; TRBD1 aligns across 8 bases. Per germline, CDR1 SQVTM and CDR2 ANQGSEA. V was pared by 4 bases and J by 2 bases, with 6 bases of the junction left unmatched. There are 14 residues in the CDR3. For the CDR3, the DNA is TGCAGCGTTGCAGGGGGCGATTTTAACACTGAAGCTTTCTTT. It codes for CSVAGGDFNTEAFF.

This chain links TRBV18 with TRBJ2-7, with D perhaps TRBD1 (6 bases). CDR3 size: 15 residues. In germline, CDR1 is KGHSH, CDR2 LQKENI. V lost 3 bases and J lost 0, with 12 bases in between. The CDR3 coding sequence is TGTGCCAGCTCACCCGGACAGCAGACCTCCTACGAGCAGTACTTC. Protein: CASSPGQQTSYEQYF.

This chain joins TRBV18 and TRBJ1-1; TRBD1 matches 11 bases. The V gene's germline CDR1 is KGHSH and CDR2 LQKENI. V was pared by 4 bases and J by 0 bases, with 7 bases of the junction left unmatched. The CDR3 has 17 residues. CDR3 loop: CASSLNGQGALNTEAFF. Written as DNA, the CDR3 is TGTGCCAGCTCACTGAACGGACAGGGGGCTTTGAACACTGAAGCTTTCTTT.

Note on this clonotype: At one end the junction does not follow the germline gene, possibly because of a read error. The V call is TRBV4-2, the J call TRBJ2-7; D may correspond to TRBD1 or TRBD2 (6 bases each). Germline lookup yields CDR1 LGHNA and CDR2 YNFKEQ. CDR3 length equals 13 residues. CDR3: CASSQDRGQGKGF. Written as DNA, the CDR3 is TGTGCCAGCAGCCAAGATCGGGGGCAGGGGAAGGGCTTC.